Following are 29 T cell receptor beta chains from one sample sequenced in a study of blood T cells in healthy people across ages. The use of a sample-barcoded 5' primer and a J-beta primer mix characterized a second PCR of 7 to 11 cycles. MiXCR, run by TCRdb on the 5' RACE reads, gives a single entry per CDR3 protein. Of 1.5 million to 2 million distinct CDR3 sequences in the sample, about two fifths were seen once. Material: blood. The receptor source for this set is a human donor in good health.

This chain joins TRBV7-3 and TRBJ2-3; D possibly corresponds to TRBD1 (6 bases). The length of the CDR3 is 16 residues. Trimming cost V 1 base and J 0 bases, with 11 bases left between them. Germline loops: CDR1 SGHTA, CDR2 FQGTGA. The CDR3 DNA is TGTGCCAGCAGCTTAATCGGGGACACGAGCACAGATACGCAGTATTTT. Encoded protein: CASSLIGDTSTDTQYF.

The V and J genes are TRBV12-5 and TRBJ1-5; 7 nucleotides line up with TRBD1. The trim removed 2 bases at V and 5 bases at J, leaving 15 bases unmatched. This CDR3 contains 18 residues. The germline V gene encodes CDR1 LGHNT and CDR2 FRNRAP. The CDR3 bases are TGTGCTAGTGGTTTGACTATCATCACAGGGGAGGATGATCAGCCCCAGCATTTT. It is translated as CASGLTIITGEDDQPQHF.

V and J are TRBV6-8 and TRBJ2-3, with D unresolved. Germline lookup yields CDR1 MNHGY and CDR2 SAAAGT. The length of the CDR3 is 12 residues. V gave up 4 bases and J gave up 5 bases, with 7 bases separating them. The CDR3 region is CASSSMRDTQYF. CDR3 DNA: TGTGCCAGCAGTTCCATGAGAGATACGCAGTATTTT.

This clonotype was seen more than once but under ten times. CDR3 in amino acids: CASSYPRRLYGYTF. CDR3 in DNA: TGTGCCAGCAGTTACCCCAGGAGACTCTATGGCTACACCTTC. This sequence joins TRBV12-3 or TRBV12-4 and TRBJ1-2; no clear D. Trimming removed 4 bases at V and 4 bases at J, with 13 bases between. The CDR3 length is 14 residues.

This clonotype was seen at least ten times. The chain combines TRBV29-1 with TRBJ2-6, with D unclear. V lost 5 bases and J 0 bases, leaving 2 bases between the germline ends. Looked up from germline, CDR1 is SQVTM and CDR2 is ANQGSEA. The CDR3 sequence is 12 residues long. The CDR3 is CSVISGANVLTF. For the CDR3, the DNA is TGCAGCGTTATCTCTGGGGCCAACGTCCTGACTTTC.

V usage is TRBV4-3 and J usage is TRBJ2-2; D ambiguous. The CDR3 length is 12 residues. The V and J ends lost 4 bases and 6 bases respectively, with 6 bases between them. The V gene's germline CDR1 is LGHNA and CDR2 YSLEER. The CDR3 bases are TGCGCCAGCAGCCGAGCTTCCGGGGAGCTGTTTTTT. Translation gives CASSRASGELFF.

This clonotype came up a few times. The V call is TRBV5-1, the J call TRBJ2-4; D not certain. The better agreement between TRBJ2-7 and the DNA end casts doubt on the J call. Germline CDR1 reads SGHRS; CDR2 reads YFSETQ. CDR3 size: 13 residues. The CDR3 bases are TGCGCCAGCAGCTCCGACGGTGTGGACGAGCAGTACTTC. This encodes CASSSDGVDEQYF.

The chain has TRBV7-9 and TRBJ1-4; D is uncertain. Germline assignment: CDR1 SEHNR and CDR2 FQNEAQ (reference sequence). Trimming took 2 bases from V and 8 from J, leaving 9 bases between them. The CDR3 extends over 13 amino acids. CDR3 bases: TGTGCCAGCAGCTTATACGCCTCGGAAAAACTGTTTTTT. It encodes CASSLYASEKLFF. The variable domain in full, with the rest retrieved from reference TRBV7-9 and TRBJ1-4, is DTGVSQNPRHKITKRGQNVTFRCDPISEHNRLYWYRQTLGQGPEFLTYFQNEAQLEKSRLLSDRFSAERPKGSFSTLEIQRTEQGDSAMYLCASSLYASEKLFFGSGTQLSVL.

V and J are TRBV3-1 and TRBJ2-5, with D possibly TRBD2 on 5 matching bases. In germline, CDR1 is LGHDT, CDR2 YNNKEL (reference sequence). There are 14 residues in the CDR3. V shed 2 bases and J shed 3 bases, with 10 bases lying between them. The CDR3 coding sequence is TGTGCCAGCAGCCAACTAGCTGTGGAAGAGACCCAGTACTTC. Encoded protein: CASSQLAVEETQYF.

In its sample, this clonotype was seen a few times. The chain combines TRBV5-4 with TRBJ2-4; TRBD1 aligns across 10 bases. The J call may be mistaken, given a closer DNA end match to TRBJ2-7. The CDR3 has 15 residues. Germline assignment: CDR1 SGHNT and CDR2 YYREEE (reference sequence). DNA for the CDR3: TGTGCCAGCAGCCCGCGGGGACAGGGGATTGGCGAGCAGTACTTC. The encoded protein is CASSPRGQGIGEQYF.

This chain joins TRBV30 and TRBJ1-2; TRBD1 is a possible D gene (6 bases). Germline-derived CDR1 and CDR2 are GTSNPN and SVGIG (reference sequence). This CDR3 is 13 amino acids long. V lost 0 bases and J lost 6, with 11 bases in between. The CDR3 coding sequence is TGTGCCTGGAGTGTCAGGGGCCCTCATGGCTACACCTTC. Its protein is CAWSVRGPHGYTF.

The chain carries TRBV20-1 and TRBJ1-2; D is undetermined. The CDR3 consists of 15 residues. Germline V gene data show CDR1 as DFQATT and CDR2 as SNEGSKA (reference sequence). V was shortened by 0 bases and J by 0 bases, with 11 bases between the two germline ends. CDR3 region: CSARDRRSSNYGYTF. The DNA of the CDR3 is TGCAGTGCTAGAGATCGGCGCAGTTCTAACTATGGCTACACCTTC.

The chain links TRBV20-1 to TRBJ2-5; no clear D gene. Trimming cost V 4 bases and J 4 bases, with 7 bases left between them. This CDR3 region has 11 residues. The germline gives CDR1 DFQATT, CDR2 SNEGSKA (reference sequence). The CDR3 here is CSAKIGETQYF. The CDR3 DNA sequence: TGCAGTGCTAAGATAGGAGAGACCCAGTACTTC.

This chain joins TRBV12-5 and TRBJ2-3; D may be TRBD2 (5 bases). The CDR3 is made up of 14 amino acids. The germline V and J ends were trimmed by 9 bases and 5 bases, with 18 bases remaining between them. Germline CDR1 is LGHNT and CDR2 is FRNRAP. The CDR3 coding sequence is TGTGCTAGCGGTCGCCTCGGGGTGAGAGATACGCAGTATTTT. Translating it yields CASGRLGVRDTQYF.

The genes are TRBV6-5 and TRBJ1-5, with a weak D call TRBD1 (5 bases). Trimming left V 0 bases short and J 5 bases short, with 11 bases between. Germline V CDR1 and CDR2: MNHEY, SVGAGI. This CDR3 is 15 amino acids long. The CDR3 DNA sequence: TGTGCCAGCAGTTACTCGACACGAGGGGATCAGCCCCAGCATTTT. It codes for CASSYSTRGDQPQHF.

This clonotype has only a few counts. CDR3 residues: CSARGLDLGYEKLFF. The CDR3 DNA reads as TGCAGTGCTAGAGGGCTCGACTTAGGTTATGAAAAACTGTTTTTT. The rearrangement uses TRBV20-1 and TRBJ1-4; D not resolved. Germline CDR1 reads DFQATT; CDR2 reads SNEGSKA (reference sequence). V was pared by 1 base and J by 6 bases, with 15 bases between. The CDR3 sequence is 15 residues long.

The J gene is TRBJ2-2, the V gene TRBV20-1; TRBD2 aligns across 8 bases. V was clipped by 0 bases and J by 7 bases; unmatched bases: 13. This CDR3 is 17 amino acids long. CDR1 is DFQATT, CDR2 SNEGSKA, per germline (reference sequence). CDR3 coding DNA: TGCAGTGCTAGAGATGTGATAGCGGGGCCCGAAGGCGGGGAGCTGTTTTTT. Translating it yields CSARDVIAGPEGGELFF.

This clonotype has at least ten counts. The gene calls are TRBV29-1 and TRBJ2-7; D may match TRBD1 or TRBD2 (5 bases each). This CDR3 is 16 amino acids long. Germline-derived CDR1 and CDR2 are SQVTM and ANQGSEA. Trimming left V 0 bases short and J 4 bases short, with 19 bases between. CDR3: CSVEDEARQGPYEQYF. The CDR3 nucleotides are TGCAGCGTTGAAGATGAGGCCCGGCAGGGACCATACGAGCAGTACTTC.

Regarding this clonotype: This may arise from a read error, as a much more abundant clone is one base away. This chain links TRBV12-3 or TRBV12-4 with TRBJ2-1, with 8 bases fitting TRBD1. V gave up 6 bases and J gave up 13 bases; unmatched junction bases: 8. The CDR3 sequence is 12 residues long. The CDR3 nucleotides read TGTGCCAGCAGGGACAGGGACGAGACCCAGTTCTTC. As protein: CASRDRDETQFF.

This clonotype was observed a few times. The genes are TRBV10-3 and TRBJ2-3; D may be TRBD2 (5 bases). Germline values: CDR1 ENHRY, CDR2 SYGVKD. Trimming stripped 0 bases from V and 6 bases from J, with 13 bases between. The CDR3 contains 15 residues. DNA of the CDR3: TGTGCCATCAGTGAGTCCCCGGACTTCTCGGATACGCAGTATTTT. Residues: CAISESPDFSDTQYF.

The chain combines TRBV5-1 with TRBJ1-2; D may be TRBD1 (5 bases). Germline-derived CDR1 and CDR2 are SGHRS and YFSETQ. This CDR3 contains 13 residues. The V and J ends lost 0 bases and 8 bases respectively, with 11 bases between them. The CDR3 here is CASSLDRNLGYTF. The CDR3 region has the DNA TGCGCCAGCAGCTTGGACAGGAATTTAGGCTACACCTTC.

This clonotype was observed many times. V is TRBV20-1 and J is TRBJ2-5, with D hard to call. V was pared by 3 bases and J by 1 base, with 6 bases between. The CDR3 sequence is 12 residues long. Germline V gives CDR1 DFQATT, CDR2 SNEGSKA (reference sequence). CDR3 in DNA: TGCAGTGCTAGTAGCAGCCAAGAGACCCAGTACTTC. Amino acid sequence: CSASSSQETQYF.

Of note for this clonotype: Possible read error: a much larger clone is one base away. This chain joins TRBV2 and TRBJ2-7; D remains unclear. The J call may be wrong; the DNA end is better matched by TRBJ2-5. This CDR3 is 12 amino acids long. Germline assignment: CDR1 SNHLY and CDR2 FYNNEI. CDR3 loop: CASSYNQATQYF. DNA for the CDR3: TGTGCCAGCAGTTACAACCAAGCGACCCAGTACTTC.

The rearrangement uses TRBV29-1 and TRBJ1-2; 7 nucleotides match TRBD1. CDR3 size: 13 residues. The ends lost 6 bases at V and 1 base at J; junction bases unmatched: 5. Germline V gives CDR1 SQVTM, CDR2 ANQGSEA. The CDR3 region has the DNA TGCAGCGTGGGAGGGACAGTTAACTATGGCTACACCTTC. It codes for CSVGGTVNYGYTF. Full variable domain (remainder filled in from reference TRBV29-1 and TRBJ1-2): SAVISQKPSRDICQRGTSLTIQCQVDSQVTMMFWYRQQPGQSLTLIATANQGSEATYESGFVIDKFPISRPNLTFSTLTVSNMSPEDSSIYLCSVGGTVNYGYTFGSGTRLTVV.

This clonotype was seen more than once but under ten times. The chain links TRBV7-6 to TRBJ1-6, with D perhaps TRBD1 (5 bases). Germline V gene data show CDR1 as SGHVS and CDR2 as FNYEAQ. The CDR3 is 16 amino acids. Trimming pared 2 bases from V and 5 bases from J, leaving 13 bases between. CDR3 sequence: CASSLTRGDHNSPLHF. The CDR3, as DNA: TGTGCCAGCAGCTTAACGCGAGGGGACCATAATTCACCCCTCCACTTT.

The chain carries TRBV24-1 and TRBJ2-5; no firm D call. CDR1 and CDR2 from the germline V gene are KGHDR and SFDVKD. Trimming stripped 4 bases from V and 7 bases from J, with 15 bases between. The CDR3 sequence is 14 residues long. CDR3 residues: CATSESEDPGTQYF. In nucleotides, the CDR3 is TGTGCCACCAGTGAGTCAGAGGACCCAGGGACCCAGTACTTC.

The genes are TRBV7-2 and TRBJ1-5; D possibly corresponds to TRBD1 (6 bases). The germline CDR1 and CDR2 sequences are SGHTA and FQGNSA. V lost 2 bases to trimming and J lost 1 base, with 12 bases between them. The CDR3 runs 16 residues. DNA of the CDR3: TGTGCCAGCAGCTTAATGGGGGGCTCGAGCAATCAGCCCCAGCATTTT. Its translation: CASSLMGGSSNQPQHF.

The sample holds a few counts of this clonotype. V gene TRBV4-2 combines with J gene TRBJ2-3, with TRBD2 identical over 7 bases. The CDR3 totals 14 residues. V was clipped by 5 bases and J by 4 bases; unmatched bases: 6. Germline V CDR1 and CDR2: LGHNA, YNFKEQ. The DNA of the CDR3 is TGTGCCAGCAGCTCTTGGACTAGGGCAGATACGCAGTATTTT. It is translated as CASSSWTRADTQYF.

As concerns this clonotype: One end of the junction is discordant with germline, which a read error may explain. The V call is TRBV7-2, the J call TRBJ2-3; 11 bases align to TRBD2. The germline V gene has CDR1 SGHTA and CDR2 FQGNSA. CDR3 length equals 16 residues. CDR3 nucleotides: TGTGCCGGCAGCTCTCGAGGTAGCGGGGGGGCCAAAACGCAGTATTTT. As protein: CAGSSRGSGGAKTQYF.